These 24 T cell receptor beta chains came from one sample sequenced in a study of OX40 agonist ivuxolimab in advanced cancers. Generated by immunoSEQ multiplex PCR, the TCRdb table keeps only in-frame clones and is missing some. Among around 37,000 clones listed, 70% to 85% were seen once. The sequences come from CD4+ or CD8+ T cells sorted from blood, collected in a trial of the OX40 agonist ivuxolimab. These receptor sequences come from an adult with an advanced solid tumor such as melanoma, head and neck, liver or kidney cancer.

The V call is TRBV30, the J call TRBJ2-3, with D tentatively TRBD2 (7 bases). The germline V gene encodes CDR1 GTSNPN and CDR2 SVGIG (reference sequence). The CDR3 has 13 residues. V lost 2 bases and J 7 bases, leaving 13 bases between the germline ends. DNA of the CDR3: TGTGCCTGGAGTCCCGGGGGGCTGCATACGCAGTATTTT. Its protein product is CAWSPGGLHTQYF.

The gene calls are TRBV7-6 and TRBJ2-3, with TRBD2 matching over 10 bases. The CDR3 spans 15 residues. Germline CDR1 and CDR2: SGHVS and FNYEAQ. J gave up 2 bases and V 4 bases, and 3 bases lay outside the gene matches. The CDR3: CASSWSGRATDTQYF. DNA for the CDR3: TGTGCCAGCAGCTGGAGCGGGAGGGCCACAGATACGCAGTATTTT.

The V call is TRBV7-2, the J call TRBJ2-3; D perhaps matches TRBD2 (5 bases). The CDR3 consists of 15 residues. Trimming cost V 2 bases and J 7 bases, with 16 bases left between them. Looked up from germline, CDR1 is SGHTA and CDR2 is FQGNSA. Here the CDR3 reads CASSLWASSTNTQYF. CDR3 DNA: TGTGCCAGCAGCTTATGGGCTAGCAGTACAAATACGCAGTATTTT. Full variable domain (outside the CDR3, taken from reference TRBV7-2 and TRBJ2-3): GAGVSQSPSNKVTEKGKDVELRCDPISGHTALYWYRQSLGQGLEFLIYFQGNSAPDKSGLPSDRFSAERTGGSVSTLTIQRTQQEDSAVYLCASSLWASSTNTQYFGPGTRLTVL.

V usage is TRBV5-6 and J usage is TRBJ1-2; possibly TRBD1 for D (6 bases). V shed 2 bases and J shed 3 bases, with 8 bases lying between them. The germline V gene encodes CDR1 SGHDT and CDR2 YYEEEE. This CDR3 has 13 residues. The DNA of the CDR3 is TGTGCCAGCAGCTTAGGGGGGGACTATGGCTACACCTTC. Amino acid sequence: CASSLGGDYGYTF.

V is TRBV2 and J is TRBJ2-5, with 9 bases lining up with TRBD2. This CDR3 region has 15 residues. J was trimmed by 1 base and V by 4 bases; bases with no gene match: 4. CDR1 SNHLY and CDR2 FYNNEI come from the germline V gene. In nucleotides, the CDR3 is TGTGCCAGCAGTGTCTCGCGGGGGGGCCAAGAGACCCAGTACTTC. Translating gives CASSVSRGGQETQYF.

The CDR3 protein is CASSDQAGWGTDTQYF. CDR3 coding DNA: TGTGCCAGCAGTGATCAAGCGGGGTGGGGCACAGATACGCAGTATTTT. The V call is TRBV2, the J call TRBJ2-3, with 7 bases lining up with TRBD2. V gave up 3 bases and J gave up 1 base; unmatched junction bases: 7. The germline gives CDR1 SNHLY, CDR2 FYNNEI. CDR3 length: 16 amino acids.

This clone was counted a few times. This sequence joins TRBV5-6 and TRBJ2-1; D is ambiguous. CDR3 length equals 15 residues. Germline values: CDR1 SGHDT, CDR2 YYEEEE. The V end was cut by 0 bases, the J end by 0 bases, with 7 bases between. Here the CDR3 reads CASSLDISSYNEQFF. Here the CDR3 DNA reads TGTGCCAGCAGCTTGGACATCAGCTCCTACAATGAGCAGTTCTTC.

This clone was seen only a few times. The gene calls are TRBV9 and TRBJ2-3; unclear D gene. Trimming took off 3 bases at V and 2 bases at J, with 10 bases between the two ends. Germline CDR1 and CDR2: SGDLS and YYNGEE. The CDR3 runs 14 residues. CDR3 residues: CASSADLNTDTQYF. The CDR3 DNA reads TGTGCCAGCAGCGCCGACCTTAACACAGATACGCAGTATTTT.

On this clone itself: At one end the junction does not follow the germline gene, possibly because of a read error. The V call is TRBV7-7, the J call TRBJ2-1; 7 bases match TRBD2. Germline V gene data show CDR1 as SSHAT and CDR2 as FNYEAQ (reference sequence). The CDR3 spans 14 residues. This CDR3 is CASSLIGLDNEQFF. In nucleotides, the CDR3 is TGTGCTAGCAGCCTAATCGGACTAGACAATGAGCAGTTCTTC. Together with reference TRBV7-7 and TRBJ2-1, the CDR3 gives the full variable domain: GAGVSQSPRYKVTKRGQDVTLRCDPISSHATLYWYQQALGQGPEFLTYFNYEAQPDKSGLPSDRFSAERPEGSISTLTIQRTEQRDSAMYRCASSLIGLDNEQFFGPGTRLTVL.

The chain uses TRBV28 and TRBJ2-5, with 7 positions matching TRBD2. The germline V gene encodes CDR1 MDHEN and CDR2 SYDVKM. V was clipped by 7 bases and J by 2 bases; unmatched bases: 7. CDR3 length: 14 residues. The CDR3 sequence: CASMGGNRQETQYF. CDR3 DNA sequence: TGTGCCAGCATGGGGGGGAACAGGCAAGAGACCCAGTACTTC. Combining the CDR3 with reference TRBV28 and TRBJ2-5 gives the whole variable domain DVKVTQSSRYLVKRTGEKVFLECVQDMDHENMFWYRQDPGLGLRLIYFSYDVKMKEKGDIPEGYSVSREKKERFSLILESASTNQTSMYLCASMGGNRQETQYFGPGTRLLVL.

This chain connects TRBV6-4 to TRBJ1-1; D is undetermined. Deletions cut 7 bases from V and 0 bases from J, with 12 bases between. The CDR3 is made up of 14 amino acids. In germline, CDR1 is MRHNA, CDR2 SNTAGT. The CDR3 DNA follows: TGTGCCAGCAAAACCGGGCCTATGAACACTGAAGCTTTCTTT. It is translated as CASKTGPMNTEAFF.

The chain carries TRBV7-2 and TRBJ2-2; the D call may be TRBD1 or TRBD2 (5 bases each). The germline gives CDR1 SGHTA, CDR2 FQGNSA. The V end lost 11 bases, the J end lost 2 bases, and 12 bases lay between the germline ends. This CDR3 has 13 amino acids. For the CDR3, the DNA is TGTGCCTCGGGGCGGCGAAACACCGGGGAGCTGTTTTTT. It specifies CASGRRNTGELFF.

This chain uses TRBV19 with TRBJ2-7, with D perhaps given as TRBD1 or TRBD2 (5 bases each). V was shortened by 3 bases and J by 6 bases, with 21 bases between the two germline ends. This CDR3 region has 16 residues. The germline CDR1 and CDR2 sequences are LNHDA and SQIVND (reference sequence). The CDR3 loop reads CASSIGFSTGGSEQYF. CDR3 DNA: TGTGCCAGTAGTATTGGATTTTCGACTGGGGGTAGCGAGCAGTACTTC.

This clone was detected only once. This rearrangement joins TRBV5-1 to TRBJ2-7, with 9 bases fitting TRBD1. V lost 3 bases, J lost 1 base, and 2 bases stayed unmatched. This CDR3 region has 14 residues. CDR1 SGHRS and CDR2 YFSETQ come from the germline V gene. This CDR3 reads CASSSGQGSYEQYF. The CDR3 DNA is TGCGCCAGCAGCTCGGGACAGGGATCCTACGAGCAGTACTTC.

The genes are TRBV7-3 and TRBJ2-7; D is undetermined. Trimming stripped 5 bases from V and 4 bases from J, with 9 bases between. The CDR3 spans 12 residues. Germline lookup yields CDR1 SGHTA and CDR2 FQGTGA. The CDR3 loop reads CASSKTIYEQYF. The CDR3, as DNA: TGTGCCAGCAGCAAGACCATTTACGAGCAGTACTTC.

The sample holds one count of this clone. The chain recombines TRBV10-3 with TRBJ2-7, with D possibly called TRBD1 or TRBD2 (5 bases each). V lost 7 bases and J 3 bases, leaving 13 bases between the germline ends. This CDR3 region has 13 residues. CDR1 ENHRY and CDR2 SYGVKD come from the germline V gene. The CDR3 spells CAIKLGAGYEQYF. The CDR3 nucleotides read TGTGCCATCAAATTAGGGGCGGGCTACGAGCAGTACTTC.

Comments on this clone: This specimen includes other DNA sequences encoding the same CDR3. The chain has TRBV14 and TRBJ2-3, with D unresolved. CDR1 and CDR2 (germline): SGHDN, FVKESK. The CDR3 contains 12 residues. V was clipped by 0 bases and J by 8 bases, with 6 bases between them. In DNA form, the CDR3 reads TGTGCCAGCAGCCAAGATTTTGGTACGCAGTATTTT. This encodes CASSQDFGTQYF.

Notes on this clone: The junction departs from the called germline gene at one end, perhaps through a read error. V is TRBV28 and J is TRBJ1-2; 9 nucleotides align to TRBD1. Germline values: CDR1 MDHEN, CDR2 SYDVKM. The CDR3 has 15 residues. CDR3 sequence reads: CASRLAGTGNFGYTF. CDR3 sequence (DNA): TGTGCCAGCAGATTGGCCGGGACAGGGAACTTTGGCTACACCTTC.

The chain recombines TRBV6-5 with TRBJ2-5; 10 nucleotides line up with TRBD2. Trimming took 5 bases from V and 4 from J; bases not matched to a gene: 7. Germline V gene lookup returns CDR1 MNHEY and CDR2 SVGAGI. CDR3 length equals 15 residues. This CDR3 reads CASSLLAGGRETQYF. Here the CDR3 DNA reads TGTGCCAGCAGTCTTTTAGCGGGGGGTAGAGAGACCCAGTACTTC.

The V gene is TRBV29-1, the J gene TRBJ1-4; D is unresolved. V lost 0 bases to trimming and J lost 4 bases, with 6 bases between them. This CDR3 contains 13 residues. In germline, CDR1 is SQVTM, CDR2 ANQGSEA. Here the CDR3 reads CSVEEGGNEKLFF. The CDR3 DNA sequence: TGCAGCGTTGAAGAAGGAGGTAATGAAAAACTGTTTTTT.

The rearrangement uses TRBV10-1 and TRBJ2-1, with 8 bases that match TRBD2. Trimming cost V 7 bases and J 4 bases; bases outside gene matches: 6. Per the germline V gene, CDR1 is WNHNN and CDR2 is SYGVQD (reference sequence). The CDR3 loop spans 14 amino acids. CDR3 sequence (DNA): TGCGCCAGCAACCCGGGACTAGGGTACAATGAGCAGTTCTTC. Residues: CASNPGLGYNEQFF.

This chain connects TRBV6-5 to TRBJ1-3; D remains ambiguous. This CDR3 comprises 14 residues. Per the germline V gene, CDR1 is MNHEY and CDR2 is SVGAGI. The V gene lost 6 bases and the J gene lost 7 bases, with 16 bases spanning the gap. CDR3 sequence (DNA): TGTGCCAGCAGAGGTGGCAGTCAGAGTAACACCATATATTTT. As protein: CASRGGSQSNTIYF.

This chain links TRBV6-6 with TRBJ2-1; D not resolved. In germline, CDR1 is MNHNY, CDR2 SVGAGI (reference sequence). V gave up 6 bases and J gave up 5 bases, with 5 bases separating them. The CDR3 totals 11 residues. Here the CDR3 DNA reads TGTGCCAGCAGCTCTCACAATGAGCAGTTCTTC. Encoded protein: CASSSHNEQFF.

The chain couples TRBV7-9 to TRBJ1-2, with D maybe TRBD1 (5 bases). Deletions cut 3 bases from V and 0 bases from J, with 14 bases between. This CDR3 has 16 residues. The germline CDR1 and CDR2 sequences are SEHNR and FQNEAQ (reference sequence). CDR3 loop: CASSFLGRETNYGYTF. The CDR3 DNA follows: TGTGCCAGCAGCTTCTTGGGACGGGAAACTAACTATGGCTACACCTTC.